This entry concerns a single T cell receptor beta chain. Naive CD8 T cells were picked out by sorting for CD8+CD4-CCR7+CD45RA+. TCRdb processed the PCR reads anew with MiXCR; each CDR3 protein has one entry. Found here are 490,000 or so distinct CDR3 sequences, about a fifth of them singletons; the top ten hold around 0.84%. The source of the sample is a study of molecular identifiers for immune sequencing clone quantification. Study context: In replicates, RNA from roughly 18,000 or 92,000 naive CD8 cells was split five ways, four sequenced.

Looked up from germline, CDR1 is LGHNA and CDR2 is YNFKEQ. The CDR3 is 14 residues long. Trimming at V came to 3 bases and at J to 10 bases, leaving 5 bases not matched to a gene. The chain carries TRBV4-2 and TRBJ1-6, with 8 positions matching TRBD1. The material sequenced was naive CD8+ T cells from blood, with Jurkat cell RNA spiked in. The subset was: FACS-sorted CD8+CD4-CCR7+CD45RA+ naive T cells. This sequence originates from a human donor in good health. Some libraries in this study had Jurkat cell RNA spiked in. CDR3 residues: CASSHTGGQSPLHF. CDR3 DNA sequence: TGTGCCAGCAGCCACACAGGGGGTCAGTCACCCCTCCACTTT.